This T cell receptor (beta chain) was observed in a study of Tregs in tolerant kidney transplant recipients. Overall study context: Sorting of CD4+CD25+CD127- cells followed 3-day belatacept mixed lymphocyte reactions, sometimes with roughly 5-day graft donor restimulation.

Study observations and caveats: Findings come from small patient numbers and require larger validation. This study did not directly address biological reproducibility.

Clones were read by immunoSEQ multiplex PCR, and TCRdb kept only the in-frame ones, dropping some. The sample holds about 19,000 clones, roughly two thirds seen once. With 4 bases removed from V and 8 bases from J, the gap between germline ends came to 2 bases. Germline values: CDR1 MNHNS, CDR2 SASEGT. The CDR3 loop spans 10 amino acids. A single count supports this clone. Its target is not known. This TCR derives from a human donor in good health. J is TRBJ1-4 and V is TRBV6-1; D remains unclear. The sequencing input was Tregs from blood cultured with allogeneic cells. CDR3 residues: CASSGEKLFF. CDR3 nucleotide sequence: TGTGCCAGCAGTGGGGAAAAACTGTTTTTT.